This T cell receptor (beta chain) stems from a study of blood T cells in healthy people across ages. PBMCs, at least 6.5 million per sample, were isolated. Overall study findings and caveats: Diversity was higher, and naive CD4+ cells more numerous, in long-lived donors than in aged donors. The unsorted PBMCs prevented any conclusive comparison of naive versus antigen-experienced cells.

The sample holds a few counts of this clonotype. Its antigen remains unknown. V lost 6 bases to trimming and J lost 1 base, with 6 bases between them. This CDR3 comprises 12 residues. CDR1 is PRHDT, CDR2 FYEKMQ, per germline (reference sequence). With a J-beta primer mix and a sample-barcoded 5' primer, a second PCR ran roughly 6 to 12 cycles. Each cDNA was tagged by a template-switch adaptor containing 12 random nucleotides. TCRdb used MiXCR to reprocess the 5' RACE reads, holding one entry per CDR3 protein. The table shows 600,000 or so distinct CDR3 sequences, with around 31% occurring only once. The chain joins TRBV13 to TRBJ1-1; unclear D gene. The sequencing sample was made of blood. The receptor was derived from a woman aged 80 or older in good health. The CDR3 DNA sequence: TGTGCCAGCAGGAACACGAACACTGAAGCTTTCTTT. Protein product: CASRNTNTEAFF.